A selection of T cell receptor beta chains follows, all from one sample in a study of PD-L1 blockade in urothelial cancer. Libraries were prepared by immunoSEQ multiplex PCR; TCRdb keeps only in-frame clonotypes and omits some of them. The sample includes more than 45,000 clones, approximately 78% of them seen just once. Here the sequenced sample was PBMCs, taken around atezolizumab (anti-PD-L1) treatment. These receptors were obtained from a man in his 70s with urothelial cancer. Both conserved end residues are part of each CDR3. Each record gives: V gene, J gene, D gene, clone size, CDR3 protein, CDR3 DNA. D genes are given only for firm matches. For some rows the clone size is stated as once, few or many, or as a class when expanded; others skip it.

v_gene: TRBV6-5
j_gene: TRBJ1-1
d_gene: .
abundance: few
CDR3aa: CASRQGPNTEAFF
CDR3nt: TGTGCCAGCAGGCAGGGCCCGAACACTGAAGCTTTCTTT

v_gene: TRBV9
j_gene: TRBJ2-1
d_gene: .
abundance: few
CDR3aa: CASSVVLASYNEQFF
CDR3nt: TGTGCCAGCAGCGTAGTGCTAGCCTCCTACAATGAGCAGTTCTTC

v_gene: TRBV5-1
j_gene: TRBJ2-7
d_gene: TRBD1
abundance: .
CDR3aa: CASSAGTGAGEQYF
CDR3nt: TGCGCCAGCAGCGCCGGGACAGGCGCCGGCGAGCAGTACTTC

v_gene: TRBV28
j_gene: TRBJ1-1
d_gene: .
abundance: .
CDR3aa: CASLIQGNTEAFF
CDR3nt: TGTGCCAGCCTGATACAGGGAAACACTGAAGCTTTCTTT

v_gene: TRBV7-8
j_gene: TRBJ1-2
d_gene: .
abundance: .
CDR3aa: CASSPYRGGRNGYTF
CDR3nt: TGTGCCAGCAGCCCCTATAGGGGGGGAAGAAACGGCTACACCTTC

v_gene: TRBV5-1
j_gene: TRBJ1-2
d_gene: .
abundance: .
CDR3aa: CASRAGDPNNYGYTF
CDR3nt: TGCGCCAGCAGGGCAGGGGACCCAAATAACTATGGCTACACCTTC

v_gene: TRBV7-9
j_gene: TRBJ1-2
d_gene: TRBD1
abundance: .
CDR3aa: CASSLARDRVEGYTF
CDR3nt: TGTGCCAGCAGCTTAGCCCGGGACAGGGTAGAGGGCTACACCTTC

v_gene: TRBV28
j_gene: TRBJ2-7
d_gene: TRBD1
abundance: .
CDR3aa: CASSFQGAGGREQYF
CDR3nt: TGTGCCAGCAGTTTTCAGGGGGCCGGCGGTCGCGAGCAGTACTTC

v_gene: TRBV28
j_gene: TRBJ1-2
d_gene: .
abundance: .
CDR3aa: CASSFGSGANYGYTF
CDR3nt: TGTGCCAGCAGTTTCGGATCGGGAGCTAACTATGGCTACACCTTC

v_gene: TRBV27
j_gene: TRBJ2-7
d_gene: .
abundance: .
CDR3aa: CASSDSSYEQYF
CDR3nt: TGTGCCAGCAGTGACAGCTCCTACGAGCAGTACTTC

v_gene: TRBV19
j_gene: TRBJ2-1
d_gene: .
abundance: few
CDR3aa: CASSIAPMYEQFF
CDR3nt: TGTGCCAGTAGTATAGCCCCTATGTATGAGCAGTTCTTC

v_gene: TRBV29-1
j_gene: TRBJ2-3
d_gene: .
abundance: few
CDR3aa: CSVEGAVEDTQYF
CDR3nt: TGCAGCGTTGAGGGGGCTGTTGAAGATACGCAGTATTTT

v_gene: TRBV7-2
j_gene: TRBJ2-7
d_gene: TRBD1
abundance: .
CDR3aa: CASSFGPGQGYEQYF
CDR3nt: TGTGCCAGCAGCTTCGGACCGGGACAGGGATACGAGCAGTACTTC

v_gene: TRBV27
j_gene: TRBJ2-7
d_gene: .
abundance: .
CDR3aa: CASTLPRGSYEQYF
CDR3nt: TGTGCCAGCACCCTCCCCCGCGGATCCTACGAGCAGTACTTC

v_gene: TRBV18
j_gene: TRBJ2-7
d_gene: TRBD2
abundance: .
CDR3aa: CASSPSLSTSGRPSYEQYF
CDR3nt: TGTGCCAGCTCACCTTCCCTTTCGACTAGCGGGAGGCCCTCCTACGAGCAGTACTTC

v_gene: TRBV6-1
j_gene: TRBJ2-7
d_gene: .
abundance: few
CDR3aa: CASSEYYEQYF
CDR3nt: TGTGCCAGCAGTGAATACTACGAGCAGTACTTC

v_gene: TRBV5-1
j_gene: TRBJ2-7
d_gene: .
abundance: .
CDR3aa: CASSLGSSDEQYF
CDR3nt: TGCGCCAGCAGCTTGGGAAGTTCAGACGAGCAGTACTTC

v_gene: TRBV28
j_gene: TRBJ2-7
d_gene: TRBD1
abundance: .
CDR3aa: CASSSGQGTYEQYF
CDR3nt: TGTGCCAGCAGTTCGGGACAGGGGACCTACGAGCAGTACTTC

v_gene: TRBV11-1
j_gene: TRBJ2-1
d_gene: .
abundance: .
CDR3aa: CASSLSGGNEQFF
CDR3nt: TGTGCCAGCAGTCTCAGTGGCGGTAATGAGCAGTTCTTC

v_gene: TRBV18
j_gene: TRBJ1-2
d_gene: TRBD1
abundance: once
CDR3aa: CASSPITGGGYGYTF
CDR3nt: TGTGCCAGCTCACCAATTACAGGGGGAGGCTATGGCTACACCTTC

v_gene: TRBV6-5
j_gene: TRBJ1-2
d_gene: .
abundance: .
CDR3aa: CASSYYPDSDGRYTF
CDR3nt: TGTGCCAGCAGTTACTACCCCGACAGTGATGGTCGCTACACCTTC

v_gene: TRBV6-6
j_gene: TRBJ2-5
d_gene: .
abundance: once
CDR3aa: CASSYQDYPKTQYF
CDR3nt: TGTGCCAGCAGTTACCAGGACTATCCCAAGACCCAGTACTTC

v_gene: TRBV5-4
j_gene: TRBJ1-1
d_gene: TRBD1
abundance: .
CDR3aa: CASSRSLDRAREAFF
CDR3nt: TGTGCCAGCAGCCGTTCTCTAGACAGGGCGCGTGAAGCTTTCTTT

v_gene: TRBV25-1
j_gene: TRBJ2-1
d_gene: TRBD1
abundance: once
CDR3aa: CASSGRDRGSNEQFF
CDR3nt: TGTGCCAGCAGTGGCCGGGACAGGGGGTCCAATGAGCAGTTCTTC

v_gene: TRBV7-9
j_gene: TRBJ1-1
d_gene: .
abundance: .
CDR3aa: CASSLGRSEAFF
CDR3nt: TGTGCCAGCAGCCTAGGCAGGTCTGAAGCTTTCTTT

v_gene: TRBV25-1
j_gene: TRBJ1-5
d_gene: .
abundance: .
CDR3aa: CASSASRGNQPQHF
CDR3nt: TGTGCCAGCAGTGCGTCCAGGGGTAACCAGCCCCAGCATTTT

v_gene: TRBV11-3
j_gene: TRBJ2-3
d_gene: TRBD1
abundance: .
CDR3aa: CASSPTPGGAGGDTQYF
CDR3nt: TGTGCCAGCAGCCCGACCCCAGGGGGCGCGGGCGGAGATACGCAGTATTTT

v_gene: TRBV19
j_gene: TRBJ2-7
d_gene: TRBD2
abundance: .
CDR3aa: CATGTSGNEQYF
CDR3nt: TGTGCCACCGGGACTAGCGGTAACGAGCAGTACTTC

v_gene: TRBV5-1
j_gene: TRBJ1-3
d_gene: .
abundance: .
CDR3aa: CASSSDGVSGNTIYF
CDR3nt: TGCGCCAGCAGCTCCGACGGAGTCTCTGGAAACACCATATATTTT

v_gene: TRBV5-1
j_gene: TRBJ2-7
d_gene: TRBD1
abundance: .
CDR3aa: CASSLEGAREQYF
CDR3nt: TGCGCCAGCAGCTTGGAGGGGGCTCGGGAGCAGTACTTC

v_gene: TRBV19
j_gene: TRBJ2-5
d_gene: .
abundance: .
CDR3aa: CASSIVRTVPRETQYF
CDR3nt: TGTGCCAGTAGTATAGTCCGGACAGTCCCCCGAGAGACCCAGTACTTC